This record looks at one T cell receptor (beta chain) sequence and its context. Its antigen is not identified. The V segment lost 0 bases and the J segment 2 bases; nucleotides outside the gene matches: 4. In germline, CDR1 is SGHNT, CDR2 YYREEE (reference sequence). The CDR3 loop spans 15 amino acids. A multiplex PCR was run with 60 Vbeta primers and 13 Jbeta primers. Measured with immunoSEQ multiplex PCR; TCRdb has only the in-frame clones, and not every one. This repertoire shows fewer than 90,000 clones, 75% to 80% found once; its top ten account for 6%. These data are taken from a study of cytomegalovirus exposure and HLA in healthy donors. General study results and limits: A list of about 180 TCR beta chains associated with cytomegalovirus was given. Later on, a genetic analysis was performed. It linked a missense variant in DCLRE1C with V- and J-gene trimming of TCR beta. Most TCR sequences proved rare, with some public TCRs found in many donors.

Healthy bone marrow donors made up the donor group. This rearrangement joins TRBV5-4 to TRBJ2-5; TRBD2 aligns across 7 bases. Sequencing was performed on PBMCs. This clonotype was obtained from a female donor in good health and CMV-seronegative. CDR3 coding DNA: TGTGCCAGCAGCTTGGCCGTGGGAGGGCAAGAGACCCAGTACTTC. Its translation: CASSLAVGGQETQYF.